The 6 T cell receptor beta chains listed next were all sequenced from one sample in a study of human T cells and chemical hapten exposure. TCRdb reprocessed the RACE reads with MiXCR, giving one entry per CDR3 protein. Among 99,000 or so distinct CDR3 sequences, about 10% were seen once, and the ten largest hold 2.5% to 4%. Sample time point: pre-sensitization, week 0. The treatment was: therapeutic diphenylcyclopropenone sensitization with weekly scalp DPC. Here the sequenced sample was whole blood, taken in connection with sensitization to the hapten diphenylcyclopropenone (DPC). The receptors were sampled from an older woman with alopecia areata. Some clones in this sample may be carry-over from other donors' samples.

This chain joins TRBV9 and TRBJ2-5; D possibly corresponds to TRBD1 (6 bases). Germline V gives CDR1 SGDLS, CDR2 YYNGEE. There are 15 residues in the CDR3. Trimming stripped 3 bases from V and 5 bases from J, with 17 bases between. This CDR3 is CASSANQGQFETQYF. Here the CDR3 DNA reads TGTGCCAGCAGCGCTAATCAGGGGCAGTTTGAGACCCAGTACTTC. The variable domain in full, completed from reference TRBV9 and TRBJ2-5, reads DSGVTQTPKHLITATGQRVTLRCSPRSGDLSVYWYQQSLDQGLQFLIQYYNGEERAKGNILERFSAQQFPDLHSELNLSSLELGDSALYFCASSANQGQFETQYFGPGTRLLVL.

J is TRBJ1-5 and V is TRBV7-8; unclear D gene. Trimming shortened V by 5 bases and J by 6 bases, and 17 bases separated the two germline ends. Germline V CDR1 and CDR2: SGHVS, FQNEAQ. This CDR3 has 15 residues. The CDR3 region is CASSLEGGFGQPQHF. The CDR3 region has the DNA TGTGCCAGCAGCCTCGAGGGAGGATTCGGTCAGCCCCAGCATTTT.

This clonotype showed up just a few times. This rearrangement joins TRBV7-9 to TRBJ2-7; 11 nucleotides match TRBD1. The CDR3 totals 13 residues. Germline CDR1 is SEHNR and CDR2 is FQNEAQ (reference sequence). The trim removed 5 bases at V and 6 bases at J, leaving 3 bases unmatched. The CDR3 here is CASSPGQGGEQYF. The CDR3 DNA follows: TGTGCCAGCAGCCCGGGACAGGGGGGCGAGCAGTACTTC.

This clonotype came up many times. This chain uses TRBV2 with TRBJ2-5, with 10 nucleotides matching TRBD2. CDR1 and CDR2 from the germline V gene are SNHLY and FYNNEI. The J segment lost 2 bases and the V segment lost 8 bases, leaving 8 bases of the junction unmatched. The CDR3 totals 15 residues. CDR3 loop: CASGLAGGNQETQYF. For the CDR3, the DNA is TGTGCCAGCGGGTTAGCGGGGGGCAATCAAGAGACCCAGTACTTC.

The V and J genes are TRBV9 and TRBJ2-3; no reliable D call. This CDR3 region has 14 residues. The germline V gene encodes CDR1 SGDLS and CDR2 YYNGEE. V gave up 4 bases and J gave up 6 bases, with 15 bases separating them. CDR3 in DNA: TGTGCCAGCAGCTCAAGGCCCGGCGCGGATACGCAGTATTTT. Protein sequence: CASSSRPGADTQYF.

J is TRBJ2-1 and V is TRBV11-3, with D possibly TRBD2 on 5 matching bases. Germline V gene data show CDR1 as SGHNT and CDR2 as YENEEA. V lost 5 bases, J lost 7 bases, and 18 bases lay in between. The CDR3 has 15 amino acids. The CDR3 region is CASSPPRLRGNEQFF. For the CDR3, the DNA is TGTGCCAGCAGCCCACCCCGACTACGAGGGAATGAGCAGTTCTTC.